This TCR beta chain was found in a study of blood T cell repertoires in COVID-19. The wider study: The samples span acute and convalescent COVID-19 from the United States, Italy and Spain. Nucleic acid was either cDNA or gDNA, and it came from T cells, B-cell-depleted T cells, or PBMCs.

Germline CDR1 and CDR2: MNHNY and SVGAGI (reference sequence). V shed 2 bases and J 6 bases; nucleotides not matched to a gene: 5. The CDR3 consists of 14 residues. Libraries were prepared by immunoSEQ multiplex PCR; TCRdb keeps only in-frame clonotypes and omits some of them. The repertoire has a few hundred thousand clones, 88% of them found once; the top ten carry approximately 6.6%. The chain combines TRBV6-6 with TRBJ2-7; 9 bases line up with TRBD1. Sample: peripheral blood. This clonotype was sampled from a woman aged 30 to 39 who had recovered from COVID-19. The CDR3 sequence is CASSYGTGISEQYF. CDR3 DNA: TGTGCCAGCAGTTACGGGACAGGGATTAGCGAGCAGTACTTC.